This entry lists 25 T cell receptor beta chains sequenced from one sample in a study of blood T cell repertoires in COVID-19. Clones were sequenced by immunoSEQ multiplex PCR, and TCRdb holds only the in-frame ones, with some missing. The sample consists of just under 250,000 clones, around 89% of them appearing once. The sample was PBMCs or T cells enriched from blood (not recorded which). Receptors were obtained from a woman under 40 who had recovered from COVID-19.

The chain combines TRBV18 with TRBJ1-3; 7 bases map to TRBD1. Trimming removed 8 bases from V and 0 bases from J; junction bases left unmatched: 1. Germline lookup yields CDR1 KGHSH and CDR2 LQKENI. The CDR3 totals 13 residues. The CDR3, as DNA: TGTGCCAGCGGGACAGCCTCTGGAAACACCATATATTTT. Its protein is CASGTASGNTIYF.

The V call is TRBV6-6, the J call TRBJ1-6, with D possibly TRBD1 on 6 matching bases. Looked up from germline, CDR1 is MNHNY and CDR2 is SVGAGI (reference sequence). The CDR3 consists of 14 residues. V lost 8 bases and J 8 bases, leaving 16 bases between the germline ends. The CDR3 sequence: CASGVTGRDSPLHF. For the CDR3, the DNA is TGTGCCAGCGGCGTTACAGGGAGGGATTCACCCCTCCACTTT.

The chain joins TRBV24-1 to TRBJ1-1, with 10 bases matching TRBD1. Germline V gives CDR1 KGHDR, CDR2 SFDVKD. V shed 5 bases and J 0 bases; nucleotides not matched to a gene: 2. The CDR3 consists of 15 residues. The CDR3 coding sequence is TGTGCCACCAGTGGCGGGACAGGGGTGAACACTGAAGCTTTCTTT. Translation: CATSGGTGVNTEAFF.

The rearrangement links TRBV28 to TRBJ2-1; 10 bases match TRBD2. The germline CDR1 and CDR2 sequences are MDHEN and SYDVKM. The CDR3 is made up of 14 amino acids. J gave up 8 bases and V 6 bases, and 7 bases lay outside the gene matches. In DNA, the CDR3 is TGTGCCAGCAGCCCAGCGGGAGGGATCGATGAGCAGTTCTTC. Its translation is CASSPAGGIDEQFF.

V is TRBV3-1 (or the pseudogene TRBV3-2) and J is TRBJ1-6; D is uncertain. CDR3 length equals 13 residues. Trimming left V 1 base short and J 9 bases short, with 7 bases between. CDR1 LGHDT and CDR2 YNNKEL come from the germline V gene (reference sequence). CDR3 DNA sequence: TGTGCCAGCAGCCAAGTGCGGGTTTCACCCCTCCACTTT. Translated: CASSQVRVSPLHF.

This clone is a singleton in its sample. This sequence joins TRBV30 and TRBJ1-4; D may be TRBD1 (5 bases). This CDR3 contains 14 residues. Germline V CDR1 and CDR2: GTSNPN, SVGIG (reference sequence). V dropped 6 bases and J dropped 3 bases, with 14 bases sitting between them. The CDR3 sequence is CACQRQSSNEKLFF. For the CDR3, the DNA is TGTGCCTGCCAAAGACAGAGCTCTAATGAAAAACTGTTTTTT.

This clone is a singleton in its sample. This sequence joins TRBV6-5 and TRBJ1-3; a possible D gene is TRBD1 (6 bases). Germline assignment: CDR1 MNHEY and CDR2 SVGAGI. V was cut by 6 bases and J by 5 bases, with 14 bases left in between. The CDR3 runs 14 residues. As DNA, the CDR3 is TGTGCCAGCAGGAAAACAGGGTTAAGAAACACCATATATTTT. It is translated as CASRKTGLRNTIYF.

V and J are TRBV28 and TRBJ1-1; D not certain. V lost 5 bases, J lost 7 bases, and 11 bases lay in between. Germline loops: CDR1 MDHEN, CDR2 SYDVKM. The CDR3 has 12 residues. This chain's CDR3 is CASSTPGYEAFF. The CDR3 coding sequence is TGTGCCAGCAGTACCCCGGGATATGAAGCTTTCTTT.

This chain uses TRBV15 with TRBJ1-6; the match to TRBD1 covers 11 bases. Germline CDR1 is LNHNV and CDR2 is YYDKDF (reference sequence). The V segment lost 0 bases and the J segment 10 bases; nucleotides outside the gene matches: 11. The CDR3 consists of 18 residues. CDR3 residues: CATSREGQGVRSHSPLHF. For the CDR3, the DNA is TGTGCCACCAGCAGAGAGGGACAGGGGGTCCGGTCGCACTCACCCCTCCACTTT.

The genes are TRBV5-8 and TRBJ2-5, with 7 bases identical to TRBD1. The CDR3 extends over 15 amino acids. Germline CDR1 SGHTS, CDR2 YDEGEE. J lost 4 bases, V lost 4 bases, and 10 bases had no gene match. The CDR3 reads CASSLGDSLLETQYF. The CDR3 DNA is TGTGCCAGCAGCCTGGGGGACAGCCTATTAGAGACCCAGTACTTC.

The chain links TRBV6-1 to TRBJ1-5; 7 positions match TRBD1. CDR1 is MNHNS and CDR2 is SASEGT in the germline V gene. V was pared by 4 bases and J by 4 bases, with 10 bases of the junction left unmatched. CDR3 length equals 16 residues. CDR3 in DNA: TGTGCCAGCAGTGCCGATAGACAGGGACGTAATCAGCCCCAGCATTTT. The encoded protein is CASSADRQGRNQPQHF.

The genes are TRBV7-3 and TRBJ2-1; 10 bases match TRBD2. The J segment lost 8 bases and the V segment lost 6 bases, leaving 7 bases of the junction unmatched. The germline CDR1 and CDR2 sequences are SGHTA and FQGTGA. The CDR3 consists of 14 residues. CDR3 DNA: TGTGCCAGCAGTAGGGCTAGCGGGAGCTATGAGCAGTTCTTC. Translating gives CASSRASGSYEQFF.

The chain links TRBV28 to TRBJ1-1; D perhaps matches TRBD1 (6 bases). The V gene lost 7 bases and the J gene lost 1 base, with 13 bases spanning the gap. Germline assignment: CDR1 MDHEN and CDR2 SYDVKM. CDR3 length: 14 residues. CDR3: CASITGHTNTEAFF. The CDR3 DNA reads as TGTGCCAGCATCACGGGACACACGAACACTGAAGCTTTCTTT.

A remark on this clone: One end of the junction does not line up with germline, which may come from a read error. The V call is TRBV9, the J call TRBJ2-7; perhaps TRBD2 as D (5 bases). CDR1 and CDR2 (germline): SGDLS, YYNGEE. The CDR3 has 15 residues. Written as DNA, the CDR3 is TGTGCCAGCAGCGTAGGAGAGGGCGAGGCCTACGGGCAGTACTTC. This encodes CASSVGEGEAYGQYF.

V is TRBV7-2 and J is TRBJ1-2, with a possible D match to TRBD1 (6 bases). CDR3 length: 13 amino acids. In germline, CDR1 is SGHTA, CDR2 FQGNSA. The V gene lost 5 bases and the J gene lost 7 bases, with 14 bases spanning the gap. CDR3 bases: TGTGCCAGCAGCCCCAGGGGCTTGGTTGGCTACACCTTC. Its protein product is CASSPRGLVGYTF. Using reference TRBV7-2 and TRBJ1-2 for the parts outside the CDR3, the full variable domain is GAGVSQSPSNKVTEKGKDVELRCDPISGHTALYWYRQSLGQGLEFLIYFQGNSAPDKSGLPSDRFSAERTGGSVSTLTIQRTQQEDSAVYLCASSPRGLVGYTFGSGTRLTVV.

The chain uses TRBV12-3 or TRBV12-4 and TRBJ1-6; a possible D gene is TRBD1 (5 bases). Trimming shortened V by 6 bases and J by 9 bases, and 12 bases separated the two germline ends. There are 13 residues in the CDR3. CDR3 region: CASSRALSSPLHF. The DNA of the CDR3 is TGTGCCAGCAGCAGGGCGCTTAGTTCACCCCTCCACTTT.

J is TRBJ2-4 and V is TRBV28; 11 nucleotides line up with TRBD2. J gave up 2 bases and V 4 bases, and 7 bases lay outside the gene matches. There are 17 residues in the CDR3. Germline-derived CDR1 and CDR2 are MDHEN and SYDVKM. Here the CDR3 reads CASSSPTSGIPKNIQYF. The CDR3 region has the DNA TGTGCCAGCAGTTCTCCGACTAGCGGGATCCCCAAAAACATTCAGTACTTC.

The V and J genes are TRBV7-2 and TRBJ2-2; 7 nucleotides match TRBD2. Germline trimming cut 4 bases from V and 4 bases from J; bases unmatched to any gene: 6. The CDR3 sequence is 15 residues long. CDR1 SGHTA and CDR2 FQGNSA come from the germline V gene. The CDR3 DNA reads as TGTGCCAGCAGCTCCACACTAGCGACCACCGGGGAGCTGTTTTTT. It encodes CASSSTLATTGELFF.

The chain joins TRBV4-1 to TRBJ2-3; a weak D match, TRBD1 (6 bases). The CDR3 runs 17 residues. Trimming shortened V by 0 bases and J by 6 bases, and 19 bases separated the two germline ends. CDR1 is MGHRA, CDR2 YSYEKL, per germline. The CDR3 DNA follows: TGCGCCAGCAGCCAAGAGCAGGGGTCACTCCCATCCGATACGCAGTATTTT. Translation gives CASSQEQGSLPSDTQYF.

This sequence joins TRBV5-1 and TRBJ1-2; D not certain. Trimming shortened V by 6 bases and J by 6 bases, and 15 bases separated the two germline ends. The CDR3 contains 13 residues. Per the germline V gene, CDR1 is SGHRS and CDR2 is YFSETQ. CDR3 protein: CASTRAARNGYTF. CDR3 DNA sequence: TGCGCCAGCACCCGAGCCGCCAGGAATGGCTACACCTTC.

The J gene is TRBJ1-1, the V gene TRBV19; D uncertain. In germline, CDR1 is LNHDA, CDR2 SQIVND (reference sequence). CDR3 length equals 13 residues. Trimming cost V 3 bases and J 5 bases, with 10 bases left between them. Written as DNA, the CDR3 is TGTGCCAGTAGTATTGGCTTGAGGACTGAAGCTTTCTTT. This codes for CASSIGLRTEAFF.

The V gene is TRBV7-8, the J gene TRBJ2-3, with TRBD1 matching over 8 bases. Germline V gives CDR1 SGHVS, CDR2 FQNEAQ. Germline trimming cut 5 bases from V and 0 bases from J; bases unmatched to any gene: 7. The length of the CDR3 is 16 residues. The chain's CDR3 is CASSLKDRASTDTQYF. The CDR3 DNA follows: TGTGCCAGCAGCCTAAAGGACAGGGCTAGCACAGATACGCAGTATTTT.

The chain recombines TRBV10-3 with TRBJ2-1; possible D gene TRBD2, 6 bases. Per germline, CDR1 ENHRY and CDR2 SYGVKD. The CDR3 totals 15 residues. The V end lost 4 bases, the J end lost 3 bases, and 13 bases lay between the germline ends. This CDR3 is CAISVLASVYNEQFF. The CDR3 DNA sequence: TGTGCCATCAGTGTCTTGGCTAGCGTCTACAATGAGCAGTTCTTC.

This clone appeared a single time. The chain carries TRBV19 and TRBJ2-1; 8 positions match TRBD2. There are 16 residues in the CDR3. Trimming took 3 bases from V and 5 from J; bases not matched to a gene: 9. The germline CDR1 and CDR2 sequences are LNHDA and SQIVND (reference sequence). The CDR3 nucleotides are TGTGCCAGTAGTATCTCACGGCCAGCGGGGGACAATGAGCAGTTCTTC. It yields the protein CASSISRPAGDNEQFF. Looking up the rest from reference TRBV19 and TRBJ2-1 gives the full variable domain: DGGITQSPKYLFRKEGQNVTLSCEQNLNHDAMYWYRQDPGQGLRLIYYSQIVNDFQKGDIAEGYSVSREKKESFPLTVTSAQKNPTAFYLCASSISRPAGDNEQFFGPGTRLTVL.

This chain uses TRBV4-1 with TRBJ2-7; the D gene is possibly TRBD1 (5 bases). CDR1 and CDR2 from the germline V gene are MGHRA and YSYEKL. The V end was cut by 1 base, the J end by 3 bases, with 22 bases between. The CDR3 has 18 amino acids. CDR3 residues: CASSQGVGEGHRFYEQYF. CDR3 sequence (DNA): TGCGCCAGCAGCCAAGGAGTAGGGGAAGGGCATCGATTCTACGAGCAGTACTTC.